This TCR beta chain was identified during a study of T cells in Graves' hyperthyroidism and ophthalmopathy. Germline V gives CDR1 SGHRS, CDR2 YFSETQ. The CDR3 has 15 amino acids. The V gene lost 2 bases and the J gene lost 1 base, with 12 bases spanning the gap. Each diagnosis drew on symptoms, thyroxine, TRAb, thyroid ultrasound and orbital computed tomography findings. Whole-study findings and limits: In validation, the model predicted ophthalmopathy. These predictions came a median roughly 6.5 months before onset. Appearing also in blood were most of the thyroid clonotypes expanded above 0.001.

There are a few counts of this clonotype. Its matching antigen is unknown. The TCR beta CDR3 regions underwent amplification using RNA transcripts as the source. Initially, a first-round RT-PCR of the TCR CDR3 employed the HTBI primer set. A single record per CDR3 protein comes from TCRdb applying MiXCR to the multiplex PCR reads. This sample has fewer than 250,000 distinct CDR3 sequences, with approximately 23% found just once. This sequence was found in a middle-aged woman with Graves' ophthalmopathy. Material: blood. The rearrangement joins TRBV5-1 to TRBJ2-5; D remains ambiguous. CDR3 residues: CASSLERPPQETQYF. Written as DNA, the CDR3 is TGCGCCAGCAGCTTAGAAAGACCTCCCCAAGAGACCCAGTACTTC.